Sequencing of this T cell receptor beta chain was carried out in a study of T-cell memory formation after mild COVID-19 (dated by TCRdb to the early 2020s). Study-wide context: Most TCR sequence clusters were specific to one of the two donors. In a couple of donors, T-cell clones that expanded and contracted after mild COVID-19 were followed by sequencing TCRalpha and TCRbeta repertoires longitudinally. Two young, previously healthy adult volunteers made up the cohort, one male and one female. Here is what the overall study found, with its caveats: The second-wave clones that peaked on day 37 were not confirmed to be SARS-CoV-2 specific. Only a couple of mild cases were covered in the study, and larger cohorts including severe cases with pre-infection samples were considered necessary. Balanced CD4/CD8 phenotypes were observed for clones contracting from day 15 to 85, whereas a bias towards CD4+ was observed for a second wave of clones expanding from day 15 to 37. Some responding clones were found in pre-infection memory, which suggests that pre-existing cross-reactive memory T cells took part in the SARS-CoV-2 response. Contracting CD4+ clones were found mainly in CM and EM memory subsets, while CD8+ clones were enriched in EMRA.

The CDR3 sequence holds 12 residues, the cysteine and phenylalanine included. Only CDR3 DNA is held: 36 bases, read in frame from base 1. This clonotype was found a few times. Its antigen remains unidentified. Base qualities are missing; no much larger clone stands one base away. TCRdb shows the sequencer as Illumina NovaSeq 6000. TCRalpha and TCRbeta cDNA libraries were built by 5'RACE with constant-segment primers, adding sample barcodes and unique molecular identifiers. Trizol reagent was used to extract RNA from every sample. The libraries were amplified in two PCR steps, and the second step added a second sample barcode and Illumina TruSeq adapters. Sequencing of libraries was performed on an Illumina NovaSeq with 2 x 150 bp paired-end reads. The original pipeline was this. With migec v1.2.7, reads were demultiplexed and then collapsed into UMI-guided consensus sequences. Using mixcr v2.1.11, UMI consensuses were aligned to TRA and TRB V and J templates and then assembled into clonotypes. A clonotype was counted as expanded or contracted only when both edgeR and NoisET called the clonotype significant, with the noise models trained on biological replicates. edgeR calls used a false discovery rate-adjusted p below 0.01 and a log2 fold-change threshold of 1. PCA with hierarchical clustering of max-normalized trajectories of the 1000 most abundant clonotypes was used as exploratory dynamics analysis. The CD4 or CD8 phenotype of responding clones was assigned using the separately sequenced CD4+ and CD8+ repertoires. In-frame beta chains were kept once TCRdb had trimmed the public reads at Q25 with fastp and called clones with MiXCR. Duplicate CDR3 protein sequences are folded into a single record with the most common DNA and genes. The V and J calls and clone size are TCRdb's, not the authors'. Within this sample are some 410,000 distinct CDR3 sequences, with 20% to 30% of them counted one time only. Roughly 13% of the sample is in the top ten clones.

PBMCs were isolated by Ficoll-Paque density gradient centrifugation. In this chain, TRBV12-2 is recombined with TRBJ2-2; TRBD1, the D gene given by the table, was not confirmed from the DNA. TRBV12-2 is labeled a pseudogene. The sample was PBMCs or a T cell subset sorted from them (not recorded which). This receptor was taken from an adult woman who had mild COVID-19 (a few samples of this study predate the infection). The sample titles of this study are shuffled in the database, so cell type and time point are left out; the donor was told from shared clones. CDR3 reads: CASLGGTGELFF. The DNA sequence is TGTGCAAGTCTCGGGGGTACCGGGGAGCTGTTTTTT.